Here is one TCR beta chain with its context. Its cognate antigen is unknown. The sample originates from a study of T cell responses to AZD1222 COVID-19 vaccine. Turning to the study itself: Whether given at about 4 or about 12 weeks, second doses were pooled.

The repertoire was sequenced with immunoSEQ multiplex PCR; TCRdb's copy has only in-frame clones and lacks some. The data hold 160,000 or so clones, with 75% to 95% observed a single time. Study-wide results and limits: Nearly half of spike-specific TCRs reportedly go after variant regions that carry no mutations.

This clonotype was obtained from an adult in good health. The sample consisted of peripheral blood, taken on day 0 of AZD1222 vaccination.

CDR3 in DNA: TGTGCCAGCACGTCCTCGCGTGGGGGCATTGGCTACACCTTC. This sequence encodes CASTSSRGGIGYTF. The chain carries TRBV9 and TRBJ1-2, with TRBD1 as a possible D gene (6 bases). Trimming left V 6 bases short and J 7 bases short, with 19 bases between. This CDR3 contains 14 residues. Germline V CDR1 and CDR2: SGDLS, YYNGEE. The variable domain in full, completed from reference TRBV9 and TRBJ1-2, reads DSGVTQTPKHLITATGQRVTLRCSPRSGDLSVYWYQQSLDQGLQFLIQYYNGEERAKGNILERFSAQQFPDLHSELNLSSLELGDSALYFCASTSSRGGIGYTFGSGTRLTVV.